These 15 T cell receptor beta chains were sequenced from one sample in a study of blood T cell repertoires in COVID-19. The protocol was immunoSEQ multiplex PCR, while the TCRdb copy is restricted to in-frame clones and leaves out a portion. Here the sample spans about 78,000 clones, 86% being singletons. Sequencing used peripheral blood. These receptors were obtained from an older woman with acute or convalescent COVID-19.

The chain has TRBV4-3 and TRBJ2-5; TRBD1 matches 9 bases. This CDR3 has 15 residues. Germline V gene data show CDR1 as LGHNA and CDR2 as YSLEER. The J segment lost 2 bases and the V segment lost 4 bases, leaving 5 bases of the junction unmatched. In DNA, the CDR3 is TGCGCCAGCAGCCCCCGTGGGACAGGGCAAGAGACCCAGTACTTC. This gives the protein CASSPRGTGQETQYF.

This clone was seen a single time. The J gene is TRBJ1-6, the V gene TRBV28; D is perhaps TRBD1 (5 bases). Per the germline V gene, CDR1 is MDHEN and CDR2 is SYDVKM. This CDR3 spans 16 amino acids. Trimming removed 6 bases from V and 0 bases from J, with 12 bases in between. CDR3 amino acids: CASRPGGSSYNSPLHF. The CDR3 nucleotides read TGTGCCAGCAGACCGGGGGGGAGCTCCTATAATTCACCCCTCCACTTT.

In DNA form, the CDR3 reads TGTGCCAGCAGCGTCCTCGGGACAGGGGACGGCTACACCTTC. It encodes CASSVLGTGDGYTF. The J gene is TRBJ1-2, the V gene TRBV9; TRBD1 aligns across 10 bases. With V trimmed by 2 bases and J by 8 bases, 6 bases remained unmatched. Looked up from germline, CDR1 is SGDLS and CDR2 is YYNGEE. This CDR3 has 14 amino acids.

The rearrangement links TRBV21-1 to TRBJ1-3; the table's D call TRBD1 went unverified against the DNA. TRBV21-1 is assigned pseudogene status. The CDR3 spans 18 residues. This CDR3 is CASSNKMGQPYSGNTIYF. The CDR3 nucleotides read TGTGCCAGCAGCAATAAAATGGGACAGCCTTACTCTGGAAACACCATATATTTT.

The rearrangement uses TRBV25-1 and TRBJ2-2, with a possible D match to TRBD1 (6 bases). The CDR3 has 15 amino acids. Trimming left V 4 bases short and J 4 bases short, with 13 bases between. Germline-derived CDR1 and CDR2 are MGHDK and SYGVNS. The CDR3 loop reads CASSGYRQVTGELFF. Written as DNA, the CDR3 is TGTGCCAGCAGTGGGTACCGACAGGTCACCGGGGAGCTGTTTTTT.

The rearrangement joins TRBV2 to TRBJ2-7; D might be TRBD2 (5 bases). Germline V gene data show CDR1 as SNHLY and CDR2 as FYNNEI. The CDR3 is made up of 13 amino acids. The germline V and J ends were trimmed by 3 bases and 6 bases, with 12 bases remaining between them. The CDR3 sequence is CASSEPPGSEQYF. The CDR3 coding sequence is TGTGCCAGCAGTGAGCCTCCTGGGAGCGAGCAGTACTTC.

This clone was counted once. In DNA, the CDR3 is TGTGCCAGCTCACGGACTAGCGGGGATCCTGAGCAGTTCTTC. Protein product: CASSRTSGDPEQFF. The rearrangement joins TRBV18 to TRBJ2-1; 12 bases align to TRBD2. Germline loops: CDR1 KGHSH, CDR2 LQKENI. This CDR3 is 14 amino acids long. V lost 4 bases, J lost 9 bases, and 4 bases stayed unmatched.

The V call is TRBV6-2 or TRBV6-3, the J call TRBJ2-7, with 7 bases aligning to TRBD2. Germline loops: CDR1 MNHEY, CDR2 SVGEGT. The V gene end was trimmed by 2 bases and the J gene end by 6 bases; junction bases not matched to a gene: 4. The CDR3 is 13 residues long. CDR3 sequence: CASSYREGAEQYF. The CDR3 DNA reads TGTGCCAGCAGTTACAGGGAGGGCGCCGAGCAGTACTTC.

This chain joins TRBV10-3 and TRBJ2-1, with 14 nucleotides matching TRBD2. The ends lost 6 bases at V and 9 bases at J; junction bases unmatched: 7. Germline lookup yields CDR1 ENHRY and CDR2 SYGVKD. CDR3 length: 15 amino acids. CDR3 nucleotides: TGTGCCATCAGACCGGGACTAGCGGGAGTTAGTGAGCAGTTCTTC. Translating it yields CAIRPGLAGVSEQFF.

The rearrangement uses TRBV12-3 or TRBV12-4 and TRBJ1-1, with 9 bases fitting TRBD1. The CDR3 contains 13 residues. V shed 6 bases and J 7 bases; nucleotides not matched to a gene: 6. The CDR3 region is CASSRTGVGEAFF. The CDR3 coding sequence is TGTGCCAGCAGCCGGACAGGGGTTGGTGAAGCTTTCTTT.

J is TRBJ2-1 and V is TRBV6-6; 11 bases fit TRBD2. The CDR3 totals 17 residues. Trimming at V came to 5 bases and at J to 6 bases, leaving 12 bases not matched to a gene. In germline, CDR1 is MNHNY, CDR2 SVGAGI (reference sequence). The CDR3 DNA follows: TGTGCCAGCAGTCGATTCGGGACTAGCGGACCCCGCAATGAGCAGTTCTTC. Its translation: CASSRFGTSGPRNEQFF.

The CDR3 DNA follows: TGTGCCAGCAGCCAAAGTCCTGAGCGGGGACAAGAGACCCAGTACTTC. This translates into CASSQSPERGQETQYF. The chain joins TRBV9 to TRBJ2-5, with 7 bases fitting TRBD2. Losses at the gene ends were 4 bases for V and 2 bases for J; bases not matched to a gene: 11. The CDR3 extends over 16 amino acids. From germline, CDR1 is SGDLS and CDR2 YYNGEE.

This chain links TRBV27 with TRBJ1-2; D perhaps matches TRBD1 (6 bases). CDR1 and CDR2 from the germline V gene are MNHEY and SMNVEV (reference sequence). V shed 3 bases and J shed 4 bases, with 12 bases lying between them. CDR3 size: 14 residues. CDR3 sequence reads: CASSFDGGPYGYTF. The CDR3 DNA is TGTGCCAGCAGTTTTGATGGGGGCCCCTATGGCTACACCTTC.

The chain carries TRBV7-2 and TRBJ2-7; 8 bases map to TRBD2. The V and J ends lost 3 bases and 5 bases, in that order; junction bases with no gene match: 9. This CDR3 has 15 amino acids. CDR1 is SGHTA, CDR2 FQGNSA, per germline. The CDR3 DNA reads TGTGCCAGCAGCTTTCCGGGGGGGCTAGTACACGAGCAGTACTTC. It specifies CASSFPGGLVHEQYF. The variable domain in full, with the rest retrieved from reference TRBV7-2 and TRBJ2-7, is GAGVSQSPSNKVTEKGKDVELRCDPISGHTALYWYRQSLGQGLEFLIYFQGNSAPDKSGLPSDRFSAERTGGSVSTLTIQRTQQEDSAVYLCASSFPGGLVHEQYFGPGTRLTVT.

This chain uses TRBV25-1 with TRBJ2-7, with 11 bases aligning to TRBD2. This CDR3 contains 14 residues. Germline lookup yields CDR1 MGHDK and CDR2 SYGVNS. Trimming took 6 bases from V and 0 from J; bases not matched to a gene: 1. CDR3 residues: CASRGLAGSYEQYF. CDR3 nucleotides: TGTGCCAGCAGAGGACTAGCGGGCTCCTACGAGCAGTACTTC.